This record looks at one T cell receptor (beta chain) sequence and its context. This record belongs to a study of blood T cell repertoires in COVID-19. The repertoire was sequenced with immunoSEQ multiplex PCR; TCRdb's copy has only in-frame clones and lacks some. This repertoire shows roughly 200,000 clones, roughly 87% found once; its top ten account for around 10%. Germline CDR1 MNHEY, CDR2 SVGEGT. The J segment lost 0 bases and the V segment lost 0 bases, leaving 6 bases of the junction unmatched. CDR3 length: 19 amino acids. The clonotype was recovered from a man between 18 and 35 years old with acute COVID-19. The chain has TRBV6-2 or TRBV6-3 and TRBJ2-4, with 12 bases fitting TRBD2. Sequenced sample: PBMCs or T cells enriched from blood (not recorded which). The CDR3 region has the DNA TGTGCCAGCAGTTACTCGGGACTAGCGGGCAAGCTAGCCAAAAACATTCAGTACTTC. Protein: CASSYSGLAGKLAKNIQYF.